The sequence of this T cell receptor beta chain was determined in a study of blood T cell repertoires in COVID-19. Original data processing: Amplification of reference gene primers was used by the study to estimate nucleated cell counts. Profiling relied on immunoSEQ multiplex PCR, and the TCRdb table lists in-frame clones only, not all of them. The D gene and trimming were derived from the DNA, and the V and J assignments and clone size from that table. Of 70,000 to 95,000 clones listed, 85% to 95% are singletons. The CDR3 contains 15 residues. After removal of 5 bases from V and 3 bases from J, the junction contained 6 bases not matched to a gene. From germline, CDR1 is MNHEY and CDR2 SVGAGI.

The J gene is TRBJ1-4, the V gene TRBV6-5, with TRBD1 matching 7 bases. The origin of this receptor is a woman in her fifties or sixties with active COVID-19. Sequencing was performed on peripheral blood. The CDR3 region has the DNA TGTGCCAGCAGTCGCACAGGGGAAGCTAATGAAAAACTGTTTTTT. Translated, it gives CASSRTGEANEKLFF.